This TCR beta chain was sequenced during a study of blood T cell repertoires in COVID-19. Measured with immunoSEQ multiplex PCR; TCRdb has only the in-frame clones, and not every one. The repertoire has fewer than 200,000 clones, just under 85% of them found once; the top ten carry about 2.5%. This CDR3 region has 13 residues. Deletions cut 6 bases from V and 4 bases from J, with 12 bases between. Germline loops: CDR1 WNHNN, CDR2 SYGVQD (reference sequence). Seattle's cohort entered during active infection and was followed longitudinally. The TCR comes from a woman over 75 with COVID-19, enrolled during active disease. Sample: peripheral blood. The V call is TRBV10-1, the J call TRBJ1-1; D is possibly TRBD1 (6 bases). CDR3 in amino acids: CASRGHPGTEAFF. The CDR3 coding sequence is TGCGCCAGCAGGGGACACCCGGGCACTGAAGCTTTCTTT.